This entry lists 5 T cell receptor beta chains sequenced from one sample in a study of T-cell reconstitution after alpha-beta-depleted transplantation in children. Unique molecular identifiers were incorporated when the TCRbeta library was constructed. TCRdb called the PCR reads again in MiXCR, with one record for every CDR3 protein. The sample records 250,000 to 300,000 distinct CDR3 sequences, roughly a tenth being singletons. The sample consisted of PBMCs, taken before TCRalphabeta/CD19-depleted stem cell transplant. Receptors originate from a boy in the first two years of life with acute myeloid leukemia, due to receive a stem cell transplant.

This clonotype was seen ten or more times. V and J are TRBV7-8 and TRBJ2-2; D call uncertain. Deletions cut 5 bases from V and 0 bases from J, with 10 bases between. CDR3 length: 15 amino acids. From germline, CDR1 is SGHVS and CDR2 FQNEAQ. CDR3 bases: TGTGCCAGCAGCATCCTCGGGCCGAACACCGGGGAGCTGTTTTTT. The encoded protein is CASSILGPNTGELFF.

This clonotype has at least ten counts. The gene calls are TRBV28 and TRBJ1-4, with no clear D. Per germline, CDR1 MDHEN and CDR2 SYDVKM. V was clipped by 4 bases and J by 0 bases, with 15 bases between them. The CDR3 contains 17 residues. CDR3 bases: TGTGCCAGCAGTTACGTTGGCAGTTTTGCAACTAATGAAAAACTGTTTTTT. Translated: CASSYVGSFATNEKLFF. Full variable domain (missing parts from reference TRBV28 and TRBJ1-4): DVKVTQSSRYLVKRTGEKVFLECVQDMDHENMFWYRQDPGLGLRLIYFSYDVKMKEKGDIPEGYSVSREKKERFSLILESASTNQTSMYLCASSYVGSFATNEKLFFGSGTQLSVL.

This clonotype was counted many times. As DNA, the CDR3 is TGTGCCAGCAGTATAGGGGGGACAGGCTACGAGCAGTACTTC. This sequence encodes CASSIGGTGYEQYF. The chain has TRBV12-3 or TRBV12-4 and TRBJ2-7; 8 bases are a match to TRBD1. The CDR3 totals 14 residues. V trimming: 5 bases; J trimming: 3 bases; junction bases outside the gene matches: 6.

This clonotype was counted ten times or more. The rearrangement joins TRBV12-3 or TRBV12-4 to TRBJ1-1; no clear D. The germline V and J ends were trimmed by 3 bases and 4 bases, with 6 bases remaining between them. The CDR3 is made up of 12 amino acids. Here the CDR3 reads CASSFVVTEAFF. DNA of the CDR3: TGTGCCAGCAGTTTCGTGGTCACTGAAGCTTTCTTT.

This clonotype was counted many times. Written as DNA, the CDR3 is TGCAGCGTTGAAGATCGAGTGTACGAGCAGTACTTC. It specifies CSVEDRVYEQYF. This sequence joins TRBV29-1 and TRBJ2-7, with D hard to call. Per germline, CDR1 SQVTM and CDR2 ANQGSEA. The CDR3 loop spans 12 amino acids. V was cut by 0 bases and J by 4 bases, with 7 bases left in between.